These 32 T cell receptor beta chains were sequenced from one sample in a study of CD8+ T cells in alopecia areata. Following RNA extraction, reverse transcription yielded cDNA that acted as the sequencing template. The protocol was immunoSEQ multiplex PCR, while the TCRdb copy is restricted to in-frame clones and leaves out a portion. The top ten hold under 5.5% of the sample, which has around 150,000 clones, approximately 60% seen once. The sample comprised CD4+ T cells sorted from blood. The receptors shown here come from a human donor in good health.

The chain carries TRBV28 and TRBJ2-5, with D maybe TRBD1 (6 bases). Germline CDR1 reads MDHEN; CDR2 reads SYDVKM. This CDR3 comprises 16 residues. Trimming removed 3 bases at V and 5 bases at J, with 19 bases between. The CDR3 DNA is TGTGCCAGCAGTTTCTCGGACAGAGGGCCTTTGGAGACCCAGTACTTC. Amino acids: CASSFSDRGPLETQYF.

The V gene is TRBV6-5, the J gene TRBJ2-3; 7 nucleotides agree with TRBD2. The CDR3 contains 14 residues. Germline CDR1 MNHEY, CDR2 SVGAGI. V shed 10 bases, J shed 5 bases, and the junction held 12 bases outside the gene matches. The CDR3 reads CAISGDGRRDTQYF. The CDR3 nucleotides are TGTGCCATCTCGGGAGACGGGAGGAGAGATACGCAGTATTTT.

This clone has just a few counts. The chain is built from TRBV19 and TRBJ2-1; 14 bases line up with TRBD2. The length of the CDR3 is 15 residues. V shed 6 bases and J 7 bases; nucleotides not matched to a gene: 5. Germline V lookup: CDR1 LNHDA, CDR2 SQIVND (reference sequence). Written as DNA, the CDR3 is TGTGCCAGTAGGCGGACTAGCGGGAGGATAAATGAGCAGTTCTTC. Translated: CASRRTSGRINEQFF.

The rearrangement links TRBV7-4 to TRBJ2-3, with D tentatively TRBD1 (5 bases). CDR3 size: 11 residues. Germline-derived CDR1 and CDR2 are SGHVT and SQSDAQ. V shed 3 bases and J shed 9 bases, with 7 bases lying between them. The CDR3 DNA sequence: TGTGCCAGCAGCTTCGACAGAACGCAGTATTTT. Encoded protein: CASSFDRTQYF. The full variable domain, in which reference TRBV7-4 and TRBJ2-3 provide the parts outside the CDR3, is GAGVSQSPRYKVAKRGRDVALRCDSISGHVTLYWYRQTLGQGSEVLTYSQSDAQRDKSGRPSGRFSAERPERSVSTLKIQRTEQGDSAVYLCASSFDRTQYFGPGTRLTVL.

V is TRBV5-6 and J is TRBJ1-2; D perhaps matches TRBD1 (5 bases). Germline-derived CDR1 and CDR2 are SGHDT and YYEEEE. Trimming removed 3 bases at V and 7 bases at J, with 19 bases between. There are 15 residues in the CDR3. The CDR3 loop is CASSSRGALRRGYTF. CDR3 coding DNA: TGTGCCAGCAGCTCACGGGGCGCTTTAAGGCGTGGCTACACCTTC.

The chain has TRBV5-1 and TRBJ2-7, with 9 bases identical to TRBD2. Germline CDR1 is SGHRS and CDR2 is YFSETQ. The CDR3 length is 15 residues. J was trimmed by 0 bases and V by 4 bases; bases with no gene match: 5. This chain's CDR3 is CASSQTSGSSYEQYF. DNA of the CDR3: TGCGCCAGCAGCCAGACTAGCGGAAGCTCCTACGAGCAGTACTTC.

This chain links TRBV4-2 with TRBJ1-1; D ambiguous. Trimming removed 1 base from V and 7 bases from J, with 7 bases in between. The CDR3 is 12 amino acids. The germline gives CDR1 LGHNA, CDR2 YNFKEQ. CDR3 coding DNA: TGTGCCAGCAGCCAAGTTTCGGGTGAAGCTTTCTTT. Translating it yields CASSQVSGEAFF.

The rearrangement joins TRBV27 to TRBJ2-5; TRBD1 matches 7 bases. The junction had 4 bases not matched to a gene; V was cut back by 1 base and J by 5 bases. CDR1 and CDR2 (germline): MNHEY, SMNVEV (reference sequence). This CDR3 spans 14 amino acids. The CDR3 protein is CASSLYGRGETQYF. The CDR3 DNA reads as TGTGCCAGCAGTTTATACGGCAGGGGGGAGACCCAGTACTTC.

The rearrangement joins TRBV2 to TRBJ2-1, with D unresolved. Between the trimmed V and J ends, which lost 6 bases and 6 bases, there was a span of 9 bases. This CDR3 region has 12 residues. Germline V gives CDR1 SNHLY, CDR2 FYNNEI. The CDR3, as DNA: TGTGCCAGCAGGAGTCGGTTCAATGAGCAGTTCTTC. Encoded protein: CASRSRFNEQFF.

The J gene is TRBJ2-4, the V gene TRBV13; TRBD2 agrees at 13 bases. This CDR3 is 15 amino acids long. Germline V gene data show CDR1 as PRHDT and CDR2 as FYEKMQ (reference sequence). Trimming removed 3 bases from V and 6 bases from J; junction bases left unmatched: 2. The chain's CDR3 is CASSFRTSGRNIQYF. CDR3 DNA: TGTGCCAGCAGCTTCCGGACTAGCGGGAGAAACATTCAGTACTTC. The variable domain in full, completed from reference TRBV13 and TRBJ2-4, reads AAGVIQSPRHLIKEKRETATLKCYPIPRHDTVYWYQQGPGQDPQFLISFYEKMQSDKGSIPDRFSAQQFSDYHSELNMSSLELGDSALYFCASSFRTSGRNIQYFGAGTRLSVL.

V usage is TRBV2 and J usage is TRBJ2-7; 8 bases align to TRBD2. J gave up 0 bases and V 10 bases, and 5 bases lay outside the gene matches. CDR3 length: 13 residues. Germline lookup yields CDR1 SNHLY and CDR2 FYNNEI. The CDR3: CATASGYSYEQYF. CDR3 in DNA: TGTGCCACGGCTAGCGGGTACTCCTACGAGCAGTACTTC.

The gene calls are TRBV7-8 and TRBJ1-5; D call uncertain. V shed 10 bases and J shed 0 bases, with 13 bases lying between them. CDR1 is SGHVS, CDR2 FQNEAQ, per germline. The CDR3 has 14 amino acids. The CDR3 DNA sequence: TGTGCCACCGAAGCCTTTAATAGCAATCAGCCCCAGCATTTT. Translating gives CATEAFNSNQPQHF.

The chain uses TRBV6-1 and TRBJ2-7, with D perhaps TRBD2 (5 bases). CDR3 length: 16 residues. Between the trimmed V and J ends, which lost 0 bases and 3 bases, there was a span of 15 bases. Germline V gene sequence: CDR1 MNHNS, CDR2 SASEGT. CDR3 DNA: TGTGCCAGCAGTGAAGCCACATCCGGGAAAAACTACGAGCAGTACTTC. Its translation: CASSEATSGKNYEQYF.

Of note for this clone: In the same sample, other DNA sequences code for this CDR3. The chain employs TRBV29-1 and TRBJ2-5; 7 bases agree with TRBD2. In germline, CDR1 is SQVTM, CDR2 ANQGSEA. The CDR3 loop spans 12 amino acids. Germline trimming cut 4 bases from V and 5 bases from J; bases unmatched to any gene: 4. The CDR3 reads CSVVMGGETQYF. The DNA for the CDR3 is TGCAGCGTTGTAATGGGGGGGGAGACCCAGTACTTC.

The chain combines TRBV29-1 with TRBJ2-4; TRBD1 is a possible D gene (6 bases). There are 18 residues in the CDR3. Germline V gene lookup returns CDR1 SQVTM and CDR2 ANQGSEA. For the CDR3, the DNA is TGCAGGTCGGGACAACGAGACGAGAAGGTTTTAGCCAAAAACATTCAGTACTTC. Its translation is CRSGQRDEKVLAKNIQYF.

Only one count was recorded for this clone. The chain combines TRBV25-1 with TRBJ2-3; 10 bases fit TRBD2. Per the germline V gene, CDR1 is MGHDK and CDR2 is SYGVNS. The CDR3 sequence is 15 residues long. Losses at the gene ends were 5 bases for V and 4 bases for J; bases not matched to a gene: 6. CDR3 sequence (DNA): TGTGCCAGCAGTTCAAGCGGGAGGGCGGCAGATACGCAGTATTTT. The encoded protein is CASSSSGRAADTQYF.

The chain is built from TRBV9 and TRBJ2-1, with TRBD1 matching over 11 bases. The V gene end was trimmed by 2 bases and the J gene end by 8 bases; junction bases not matched to a gene: 0. The CDR3 spans 13 residues. Germline CDR1 and CDR2: SGDLS and YYNGEE. CDR3 nucleotide sequence: TGTGCCAGCAGCGTGGGACAGGGGGATGAGCAGTTCTTC. The encoded protein is CASSVGQGDEQFF.

This clone was seen only a few times. The V and J genes are TRBV29-1 and TRBJ2-7; 9 bases line up with TRBD2. Germline loops: CDR1 SQVTM, CDR2 ANQGSEA. The CDR3 spans 16 residues. Losses at the gene ends were 6 bases for V and 4 bases for J; bases not matched to a gene: 16. The CDR3 spells CSVPRGPNSGRYEQYF. The CDR3 nucleotides read TGCAGCGTCCCGAGGGGGCCGAATAGCGGGAGATACGAGCAGTACTTC.

The gene calls are TRBV29-1 and TRBJ2-3; D ambiguous. The V end lost 4 bases, the J end lost 4 bases, and 15 bases lay between the germline ends. This CDR3 region has 14 residues. Germline lookup yields CDR1 SQVTM and CDR2 ANQGSEA. The CDR3 DNA sequence: TGCAGCGTTGCCTCGAGAGGTGGGGCAGATACGCAGTATTTT. Protein sequence: CSVASRGGADTQYF.

The chain combines TRBV30 with TRBJ1-1; D ambiguous. The CDR3 covers 13 residues. Trimming stripped 3 bases from V and 3 bases from J, with 11 bases between. Germline assignment: CDR1 GTSNPN and CDR2 SVGIG (reference sequence). CDR3: CAWSSRFDTEAFF. The CDR3, as DNA: TGTGCCTGGAGCAGTAGATTCGACACTGAAGCTTTCTTT.

The chain has TRBV29-1 and TRBJ1-3, with a tentative D call TRBD1 (6 bases). The CDR3 runs to 13 residues. V shed 5 bases and J shed 0 bases, with 8 bases lying between them. Per germline, CDR1 SQVTM and CDR2 ANQGSEA. In DNA, the CDR3 is TGCAGCGTTACAGGGATCTCTGGAAACACCATATATTTT. Amino acids: CSVTGISGNTIYF.

This clone has a handful of counts. CDR3 in amino acids: CASSFGRQGARETQYF. The CDR3 DNA follows: TGTGCCAGCAGCTTTGGCCGTCAGGGGGCCAGAGAGACCCAGTACTTC. The chain recombines TRBV5-4 with TRBJ2-5; TRBD1 matches at 8 bases. CDR3 length equals 16 residues. Trimming at V came to 2 bases and at J to 4 bases, leaving 10 bases not matched to a gene. Germline CDR1 is SGHNT and CDR2 is YYREEE (reference sequence).

This clone was recorded a few times. The chain links TRBV19 to TRBJ1-1, with D maybe TRBD1 (6 bases). CDR1 is LNHDA, CDR2 SQIVND, per germline (reference sequence). This CDR3 has 16 residues. Trimming took 3 bases from V and 7 from J, leaving 21 bases between them. The CDR3 spells CASSMRGGRWLHEAFF. The CDR3 region has the DNA TGTGCCAGTAGTATGAGGGGGGGACGCTGGCTACATGAAGCTTTCTTT.

V is TRBV19 and J is TRBJ1-1; D is uncertain. V lost 7 bases, J lost 0 bases, and 6 bases lay in between. The CDR3 has 12 residues. CDR1 is LNHDA, CDR2 SQIVND, per germline (reference sequence). The CDR3 bases are TGTGCCAGTACCCGGATGAACACTGAAGCTTTCTTT. Residues: CASTRMNTEAFF.

This chain joins TRBV10-3 and TRBJ1-1, with 8 bases matching TRBD1. J was trimmed by 5 bases and V by 9 bases; bases with no gene match: 14. CDR3 size: 15 residues. Germline V gene data show CDR1 as ENHRY and CDR2 as SYGVKD. CDR3 region: CAITDRAGGMTEAFF. The CDR3 region has the DNA TGTGCCATTACGGACAGGGCGGGGGGTATGACTGAAGCTTTCTTT.

DNA of the CDR3: TGTGCCAGCAGCCCGAGGACAGGGCCCCAAGAGACCCAGTACTTC. This sequence encodes CASSPRTGPQETQYF. The J gene is TRBJ2-5, the V gene TRBV7-9; TRBD1 aligns across 8 bases. The germline gives CDR1 SEHNR, CDR2 FQNEAQ (reference sequence). The CDR3 spans 15 residues. V trimming: 5 bases; J trimming: 1 base; junction bases outside the gene matches: 6. The full variable domain, rest sourced from reference TRBV7-9 and TRBJ2-5, is DTGVSQNPRHKITKRGQNVTFRCDPISEHNRLYWYRQTLGQGPEFLTYFQNEAQLEKSRLLSDRFSAERPKGSFSTLEIQRTEQGDSAMYLCASSPRTGPQETQYFGPGTRLLVL.

The chain combines TRBV4-1 with TRBJ2-7; D not resolved. Trimming shortened V by 0 bases and J by 4 bases, and 13 bases separated the two germline ends. The CDR3 is 15 residues long. CDR1 is MGHRA, CDR2 YSYEKL, per germline. CDR3 sequence reads: CASSQESKLIYEQYF. The DNA for the CDR3 is TGCGCCAGCAGCCAAGAATCCAAGTTAATATACGAGCAGTACTTC.

V usage is TRBV29-1 and J usage is TRBJ2-4, with 7 bases that match TRBD1. Germline V gene sequence: CDR1 SQVTM, CDR2 ANQGSEA. The CDR3 has 13 amino acids. Trimming at V came to 4 bases and at J to 6 bases, leaving 6 bases not matched to a gene. The DNA of the CDR3 is TGCAGCGTTGTGGGGACAGATGGAAACATTCAGTACTTC. Its protein product is CSVVGTDGNIQYF.

V usage is TRBV5-1 and J usage is TRBJ2-1; 7 bases are a match to TRBD2. In germline, CDR1 is SGHRS, CDR2 YFSETQ. The CDR3 has 14 amino acids. V dropped 5 bases and J dropped 9; count of bases not matched to a gene: 11. CDR3 amino acids: CASRDAAGFSEQFF. CDR3 in DNA: TGCGCCAGCAGAGATGCAGCGGGATTCAGTGAGCAGTTCTTC.

This clone was picked up one time. This sequence joins TRBV29-1 and TRBJ1-1; 8 bases are a match to TRBD1. Trimming cost V 7 bases and J 6 bases; bases outside gene matches: 10. CDR3 size: 13 residues. Germline V gene data show CDR1 as SQVTM and CDR2 as ANQGSEA. CDR3 sequence (DNA): TGCAGCGCGAACAGGGGGAGTTTTGCTGAAGCTTTCTTT. Translating gives CSANRGSFAEAFF. Filled out from reference TRBV29-1 and TRBJ1-1, the complete variable domain reads SAVISQKPSRDICQRGTSLTIQCQVDSQVTMMFWYRQQPGQSLTLIATANQGSEATYESGFVIDKFPISRPNLTFSTLTVSNMSPEDSSIYLCSANRGSFAEAFFGQGTRLTVV.

The CDR3 loop is CASSEGGEQYF. The CDR3 DNA sequence: TGTGCCAGCAGTGAAGGGGGCGAGCAGTACTTC. This sequence joins TRBV25-1 and TRBJ2-7; D tentatively reads TRBD1 or TRBD2 (5 bases each). The CDR3 has 11 residues. Per the germline V gene, CDR1 is MGHDK and CDR2 is SYGVNS. Trimming stripped 2 bases from V and 6 bases from J, with 5 bases between.

V usage is TRBV6-6 and J usage is TRBJ1-5, with a weak D call TRBD1 (5 bases). The germline V gene encodes CDR1 MNHNY and CDR2 SVGAGI (reference sequence). V lost 3 bases to trimming and J lost 2 bases, with 11 bases between them. The CDR3 covers 15 residues. The CDR3 nucleotides read TGTGCCAGCAGTTATATGGGACCAGGCAATCAGCCCCAGCATTTT. Translated, it gives CASSYMGPGNQPQHF.